The rows below give T cell receptor beta chains drawn from one sample of a study of post-analysis software for immune sequencing data. TCRdb analysed the PCR reads with MiXCR anew, one entry per CDR3 protein. Of about half a million distinct CDR3 sequences listed, around 34% are singletons. Sequenced sample: blood. These receptors were collected from a girl aged 2-17 years with multiple sclerosis. The CDR3 runs from the conserved cysteine through the conserved F or W. The D gene is left open where the match is weak. Clone size is shown for a subset of rows, as once, few, many or a class of expanded clone.

TRBD2,TRBV7-2,.,TRBJ2-5,TGTGTCAGCAGCCCCCCTGTGGAGCGGGGGTACCAAGAGACCCAGTACTTC,CVSSPPVERGYQETQYF
.,TRBV29-1,few,TRBJ2-1,TGCAGCGTAGCTGACAGGAGCTCCTACAATGAGCAGTTCTTC,CSVADRSSYNEQFF
.,TRBV6-1,.,TRBJ1-1,TGTGCCAGCAGTGAAGAGCCTGAAGCTTTCTTT,CASSEEPEAFF
TRBD2,TRBV5-1,.,TRBJ2-7,TGCGCCAGCAGCACGCAGAGCGGGGGGCCCTCCTACGAGCAGTACTTC,CASSTQSGGPSYEQYF
TRBD1,TRBV9,few,TRBJ2-1,TGTGCCAGCAGCGTAGGCGGGACAGGGGGTAACAATGAGCAGTTCTTC,CASSVGGTGGNNEQFF
TRBD2,TRBV5-5,few,TRBJ2-3,TGTGCCAGCAGCTCAACTAGCGGGTCGCTGGGGGATACGCAGTATTTT,CASSSTSGSLGDTQYF
.,TRBV28,few,TRBJ2-3,TGTGCCAGCAGTTTATTGGGTTATCCGCAGTATTTT,CASSLLGYPQYF
.,TRBV28,.,TRBJ2-7,TGTGCCAGCAGTTTAGCTACCGAAAAGTACGAGCAGTACTTC,CASSLATEKYEQYF
.,TRBV15,.,TRBJ1-2,TGTGCCACCAGCAGAGATCATCAGGGAACAAGGGAGCGCTACACCTTC,CATSRDHQGTRERYTF
TRBD2,TRBV4-1,many,TRBJ2-5,TGCGCCAGCAGCCTCGGACTAGCGGGGAGTGGGCAAGAGACCCAGTACTTC,CASSLGLAGSGQETQYF
TRBD1,TRBV6-5,few,TRBJ1-2,TGTGCCAGCAGTTACTCCGGGACAGCCCTTTTTTATTATGGCTACACCTTC,CASSYSGTALFYYGYTF
.,TRBV7-8,few,TRBJ2-7,TGTGCCAGCAGCTTACTGGACACCTCCTCCTACGAGCAGTACTTC,CASSLLDTSSYEQYF
.,TRBV12-3/TRBV12-4,.,TRBJ2-1,TGTGCCAGCAGGTTAAAGCAAGAGACCCAGTTCTTC,CASRLKQETQFF
.,TRBV29-1,few,TRBJ2-3,TGCAGCGGTGAGATGGGATCAAATACGCAGTATTTT,CSGEMGSNTQYF
.,TRBV10-3,.,TRBJ1-1,TGTGCCATCAGCGCGAGGATCATGAACACTGAAGCTTTCTTT,CAISARIMNTEAFF
.,TRBV27,many,TRBJ2-1,TGTGCCAGCAGTTCTCCCAACCTCCGGGACCGCCAGTTCTTC,CASSSPNLRDRQFF
TRBD2,TRBV20-1,.,TRBJ2-3,TGCAGTGCTAGGCTAGCGGGGGACGGTAGCACAGATACGCAGTATTTT,CSARLAGDGSTDTQYF